This T cell receptor beta chain came from a study of cytomegalovirus exposure and HLA in healthy donors. The PCR used 60 Vbeta and 13 Jbeta primers. The assay was immunoSEQ multiplex PCR, and TCRdb's table has in-frame clones only and misses some. The sample has roughly 200,000 clones; around three quarters are singletons. V was shortened by 8 bases and J by 0 bases, with 16 bases between the two germline ends. Germline V gene sequence: CDR1 SQVTM, CDR2 ANQGSEA. The CDR3 is 15 amino acids. The source of this sequence is a man aged 35 to 55 in good health and CMV-seronegative. This chain joins TRBV29-1 and TRBJ2-2; the D gene is possibly TRBD2 (5 bases). Input material: PBMCs. The CDR3 spells CSIRQRGSNTGELFF. The CDR3 DNA reads TGCAGCATTAGACAACGGGGTTCGAACACCGGGGAGCTGTTTTTT.